This T cell receptor (beta chain) was identified in a study of blood T cell repertoires in COVID-19. For the study at large: T cells, B-cell-depleted T cells, or PBMCs supplied cDNA or gDNA.

The CDR3 length is 14 residues. The ends were cut back, 4 bases at V and 12 bases at J, with 19 bases in the middle. Germline CDR1 and CDR2: MGHDK and SYGVNS. Original methodology: How many nucleated cells were present was estimated from reference gene primer amplification. Clones were read by immunoSEQ multiplex PCR, and TCRdb kept only the in-frame ones, dropping some. V and J calls and clone size are given by that table; D and trimming were obtained from the DNA. The sample holds some 270,000 clones; around 89% are singletons and the top ten take roughly 2.2%. Sequenced: peripheral blood. This sequence was found in a woman aged 55-75 years with COVID-19, enrolled during active disease. This chain uses TRBV25-1 with TRBJ2-1, with D tentatively TRBD2 (5 bases). The CDR3 here is CASSAGDTLRGQFF. CDR3 nucleotide sequence: TGTGCCAGCAGTGCAGGAGACACGCTTCGGGGGCAGTTCTTC.